The entry that follows covers one TCR beta chain sequence. MiXCR was run by TCRdb on the 5' RACE reads, yielding one entry per CDR3 protein. This sample has more than 400,000 distinct CDR3 sequences, with about 18% found just once. The CDR3 covers 13 residues. CDR1 is MDHEN, CDR2 SYDVKM, per germline. V lost 4 bases and J lost 0, with 7 bases in between. These data come from a study of T-cell memory formation after mild COVID-19. This receptor was identified in an adult woman who had mild COVID-19 (a few samples of this study predate the infection). Cell type and time point are not known. Sequences were obtained from PBMCs or a T cell subset sorted from them (not recorded which). The rearrangement joins TRBV28 to TRBJ2-7; D not certain. CDR3 loop: CASSSYTSYEQYF. The CDR3 nucleotides are TGTGCCAGCAGTTCCTACACCTCCTACGAGCAGTACTTC.